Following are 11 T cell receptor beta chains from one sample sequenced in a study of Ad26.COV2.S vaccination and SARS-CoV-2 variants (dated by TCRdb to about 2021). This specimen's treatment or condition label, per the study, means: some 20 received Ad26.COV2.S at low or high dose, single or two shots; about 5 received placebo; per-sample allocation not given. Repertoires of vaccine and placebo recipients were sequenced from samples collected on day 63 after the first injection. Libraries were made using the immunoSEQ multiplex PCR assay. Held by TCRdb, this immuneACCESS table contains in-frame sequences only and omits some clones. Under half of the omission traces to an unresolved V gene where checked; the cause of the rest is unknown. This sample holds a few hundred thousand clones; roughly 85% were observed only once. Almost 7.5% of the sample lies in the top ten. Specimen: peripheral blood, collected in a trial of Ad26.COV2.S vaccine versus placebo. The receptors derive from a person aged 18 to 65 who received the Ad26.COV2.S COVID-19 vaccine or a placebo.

In DNA form, the CDR3 reads TGCGCCAGCAGCCAAGGACTAGCGGGGATCTACAATGAGCAGTTCTTC. Translation: CASSQGLAGIYNEQFF. The chain is built from TRBV4-3 and TRBJ2-1, with 11 bases lining up with TRBD2. CDR1 LGHNA and CDR2 YSLEER come from the germline V gene. Losses at the gene ends were 1 base for V and 3 bases for J; bases not matched to a gene: 2. The CDR3 length is 16 residues.

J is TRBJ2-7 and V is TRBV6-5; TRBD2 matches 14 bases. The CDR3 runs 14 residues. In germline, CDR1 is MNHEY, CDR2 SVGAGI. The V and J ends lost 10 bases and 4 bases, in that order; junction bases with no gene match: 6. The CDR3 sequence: CATGGTSGSYEQYF. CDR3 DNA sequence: TGTGCCACCGGGGGGACTAGCGGGAGTTACGAGCAGTACTTC.

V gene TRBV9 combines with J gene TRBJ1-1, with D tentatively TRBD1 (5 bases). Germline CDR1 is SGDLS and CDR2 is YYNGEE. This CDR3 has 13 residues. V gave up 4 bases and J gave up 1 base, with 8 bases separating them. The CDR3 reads CASSSGGNTEAFF. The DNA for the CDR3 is TGTGCCAGCAGCTCGGGGGGGAACACTGAAGCTTTCTTT. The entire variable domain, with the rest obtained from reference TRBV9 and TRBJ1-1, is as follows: DSGVTQTPKHLITATGQRVTLRCSPRSGDLSVYWYQQSLDQGLQFLIQYYNGEERAKGNILERFSAQQFPDLHSELNLSSLELGDSALYFCASSSGGNTEAFFGQGTRLTVV.

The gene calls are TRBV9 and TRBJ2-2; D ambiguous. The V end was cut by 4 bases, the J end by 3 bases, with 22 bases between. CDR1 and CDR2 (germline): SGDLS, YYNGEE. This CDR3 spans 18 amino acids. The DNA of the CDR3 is TGTGCCAGCAGCCACGCTACCCTTAGAGGAACGGACACCGGGGAGCTGTTTTTT. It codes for CASSHATLRGTDTGELFF. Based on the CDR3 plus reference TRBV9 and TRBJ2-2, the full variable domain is DSGVTQTPKHLITATGQRVTLRCSPRSGDLSVYWYQQSLDQGLQFLIQYYNGEERAKGNILERFSAQQFPDLHSELNLSSLELGDSALYFCASSHATLRGTDTGELFFGEGSRLTVL.

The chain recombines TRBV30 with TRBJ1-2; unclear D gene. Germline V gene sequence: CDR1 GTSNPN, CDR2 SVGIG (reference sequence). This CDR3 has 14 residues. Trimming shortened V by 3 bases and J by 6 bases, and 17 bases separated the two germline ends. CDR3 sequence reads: CAWSAGISVDGYTF. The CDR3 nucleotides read TGTGCCTGGAGCGCTGGGATCTCGGTAGATGGCTACACCTTC.

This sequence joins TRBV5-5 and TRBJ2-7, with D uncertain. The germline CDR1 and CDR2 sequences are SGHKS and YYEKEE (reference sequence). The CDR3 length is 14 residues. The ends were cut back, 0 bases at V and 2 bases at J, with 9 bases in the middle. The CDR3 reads CASSLEGSAYEQYF. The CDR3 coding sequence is TGTGCCAGCAGCTTGGAAGGGTCAGCCTACGAGCAGTACTTC.

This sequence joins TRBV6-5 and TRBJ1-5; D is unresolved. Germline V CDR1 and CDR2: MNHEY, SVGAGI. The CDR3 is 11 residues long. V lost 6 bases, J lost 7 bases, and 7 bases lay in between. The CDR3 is CASRSGQPQHF. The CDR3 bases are TGTGCCAGCAGATCCGGCCAGCCCCAGCATTTT.

The CDR3, as DNA: TGTGCCAGCCGGGGACAGGGGCCCGCTAATGAAAAACTGTTTTTT. Its translation: CASRGQGPANEKLFF. The rearrangement links TRBV7-9 to TRBJ1-4; 10 positions match TRBD1. This CDR3 region has 15 residues. Germline-derived CDR1 and CDR2 are SEHNR and FQNEAQ (reference sequence). The J segment lost 3 bases and the V segment lost 8 bases, leaving 6 bases of the junction unmatched.

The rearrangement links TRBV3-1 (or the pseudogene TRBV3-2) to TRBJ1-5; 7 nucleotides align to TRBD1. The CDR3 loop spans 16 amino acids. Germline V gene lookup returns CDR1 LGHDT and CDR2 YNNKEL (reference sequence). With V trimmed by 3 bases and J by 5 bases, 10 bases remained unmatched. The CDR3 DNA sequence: TGTGCCAGCAGCCAGGTCCGACAGGGTTTAGATCAGCCCCAGCATTTT. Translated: CASSQVRQGLDQPQHF.

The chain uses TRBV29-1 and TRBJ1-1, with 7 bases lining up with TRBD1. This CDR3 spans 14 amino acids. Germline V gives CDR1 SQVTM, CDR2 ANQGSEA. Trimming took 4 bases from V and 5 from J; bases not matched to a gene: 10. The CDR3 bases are TGCAGCGTTGGACGGCAGGGGGTAAGGACTGAAGCTTTCTTT. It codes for CSVGRQGVRTEAFF.

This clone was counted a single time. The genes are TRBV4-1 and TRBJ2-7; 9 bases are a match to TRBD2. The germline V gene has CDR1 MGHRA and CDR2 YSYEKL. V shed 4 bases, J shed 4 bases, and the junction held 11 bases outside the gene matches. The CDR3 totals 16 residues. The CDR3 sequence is CASSPRVSSGKYEQYF. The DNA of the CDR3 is TGCGCCAGCAGCCCCCGAGTCTCTAGCGGGAAGTACGAGCAGTACTTC.